Listed below are T cell receptor beta chains from one sample, sequenced in a study of T cell responses to AZD1222 COVID-19 vaccine. Assay: immunoSEQ multiplex PCR; the TCRdb copy retains only in-frame clones and omits some. The repertoire consists of 100,000 to 150,000 clones, with more than 85% occurring once and the leading ten covering around 10%. The sample consisted of peripheral blood, taken on day 0 of MenACWY control vaccination. The origin of the receptors is an adult in good health. The CDR3 runs from the conserved cysteine through the conserved F or W. Fields, in order: clone size, D gene, J gene, V gene, CDR3 protein, CDR3 DNA. The D gene is left open where the match is weak. A clone size is listed for some rows: how often the clone was seen (once, few, many), or a class if it is expanded.

>-|TRBD2|TRBJ2-7|TRBV7-2
CASSLVIGREFHYEQYF
TGTGCCAGCAGCTTAGTCATCGGGAGGGAATTCCACTACGAGCAGTACTTC
>few|-|TRBJ1-1|TRBV6-5
CASSYSRSGDTEAFF
TGTGCCAGCAGTTACTCTCGGTCGGGGGACACTGAAGCTTTCTTT
>-|-|TRBJ2-1|TRBV28
CASSLLGAENNEQFF
TGTGCCAGCAGTCTTCTTGGGGCGGAGAACAATGAGCAGTTCTTC
>-|TRBD1|TRBJ1-1|TRBV11-2
CASTDRVNTEAFF
TGTGCCAGCACCGACAGGGTCAACACTGAAGCTTTCTTT
>-|TRBD2|TRBJ2-1|TRBV7-2
CASRPSGAAAEQFF
TGTGCCAGCAGACCAAGCGGGGCCGCAGCCGAGCAGTTCTTC
>-|-|TRBJ1-2|TRBV7-2
CASSWDLRVYGYTF
TGTGCCAGCAGCTGGGACCTGAGGGTCTATGGCTACACCTTC
>once|-|TRBJ1-5|TRBV7-2
CASSLALFQPQHF
TGTGCCAGCAGCTTAGCGTTGTTTCAGCCCCAGCATTTT
>-|-|TRBJ1-1|TRBV7-3
CASSQGGNTEAFF
TGTGCCAGCAGCCAAGGGGGGAACACTGAAGCTTTCTTT
>-|-|TRBJ2-1|TRBV2
CASSGGKESYNEQFF
TGTGCCAGCAGTGGGGGTAAGGAGTCCTACAATGAGCAGTTCTTC
>few|TRBD1|TRBJ1-5|TRBV5-8
CASSPDRGRGGSNQPQHF
TGTGCCAGCAGCCCGGACAGGGGGCGGGGGGGTAGCAATCAGCCCCAGCATTTT
>-|-|TRBJ2-7|TRBV5-6
CASSLGQTAPYEQYF
TGTGCCAGCAGCTTGGGACAGACAGCCCCCTACGAGCAGTACTTC
>-|-|TRBJ2-2|TRBV5-1
CASTPTGNTGELFF
TGCGCCAGCACCCCTACGGGGAACACCGGGGAGCTGTTTTTT
>-|-|TRBJ1-2|TRBV28
CASSRNDQAGTVYGYTF
TGTGCCAGCAGTCGTAACGACCAAGCCGGGACGGTCTATGGCTACACCTTC
>-|-|TRBJ1-2|TRBV2
CASSEEVRANYGYTF
TGTGCCAGCAGTGAAGAGGTCCGCGCTAACTATGGCTACACCTTC
>few|-|TRBJ1-1|TRBV7-2
CASSLIMNTEAFF
TGTGCCAGCAGCTTGATCATGAACACTGAAGCTTTCTTT
>-|TRBD2|TRBJ2-3|TRBV2
CASGAGASTDTQYF
TGTGCCAGCGGAGCGGGGGCTAGCACAGATACGCAGTATTTT
>-|-|TRBJ2-3|TRBV4-2
CASSQADTQYF
TGTGCCAGCAGCCAAGCCGATACGCAGTATTTT
>-|TRBD2|TRBJ2-1|TRBV10-1
CASRIRLAGSYNEQFF
TGCGCCAGCAGGATACGACTAGCGGGAAGCTACAATGAGCAGTTCTTC
>-|-|TRBJ1-1|TRBV5-1
CASSLAETRTEAFF
TGCGCCAGCAGCTTGGCCGAGACGAGGACTGAAGCTTTCTTT
>-|TRBD1|TRBJ2-2|TRBV28
CASSLPGQGGTGELFF
TGTGCCAGCAGTTTGCCAGGACAGGGGGGGACCGGGGAGCTGTTTTTT
>-|-|TRBJ2-3|TRBV11-3
CASSLAFRNAGGDTQYF
TGTGCCAGCAGCTTAGCCTTTAGGAACGCCGGAGGAGATACGCAGTATTTT
>few|-|TRBJ2-3|TRBV12-3/TRBV12-4
CASSLARDTQYF
TGTGCCAGCAGTTTAGCCCGAGATACGCAGTATTTT
>-|TRBD2|TRBJ2-5|TRBV30
CAWIETSAFQETQYF
TGTGCCTGGATAGAGACTAGCGCCTTCCAAGAGACCCAGTACTTC
>few|TRBD1|TRBJ1-1|TRBV7-3
CASSLNPLSGGRRDTEAFF
TGTGCCAGCAGCTTAAATCCCCTTTCAGGGGGCCGACGTGACACTGAAGCTTTCTTT
>-|TRBD1|TRBJ1-1|TRBV24-1
CATSGITGDNTEAFF
TGTGCCACCAGTGGAATAACAGGGGATAACACTGAAGCTTTCTTT